A selection of T cell receptor beta chains follows, all from one sample in a study of radiation and T cells in renal cell carcinoma. TCRdb's copy holds only in-frame clones and misses some; the assay was immunoSEQ multiplex PCR. This sample has tens of thousands of clones; about 80% occur once, and the top ten carry about 30%. Sequencing was performed on blood, taken from a patient whose treatment included radiotherapy and nephrectomy. The receptors were sampled from a woman in her seventies with renal cell carcinoma. Both conserved end residues are part of each CDR3. A D gene is named only where the DNA matches it firmly. The size of a clone is reported for some rows only, either as once, few or many, or as a class for expanded clones.

>-|TRBV7-9|12|-|TRBJ2-1
TGTGCCAGCAGCTTATCTGGCAATGAGCAGTTCTTC
CASSLSGNEQFF
>-|TRBV4-1|16|TRBD1|TRBJ1-2
TGCGCCAGCAGCCAGGCCGGGACAGGGATCCCGGGCGGCTACACCTTC
CASSQAGTGIPGGYTF
>once|TRBV18|19|TRBD1|TRBJ2-6
TGTGCCAGCTCACCAGGGACAGCCTCCCTCAGCTCTGGGGCCAACGTCCTGACTTTC
CASSPGTASLSSGANVLTF
>-|TRBV21-1|16|-|TRBJ1-5
TGTGCCAGCAGCGTACAGGGTCGGGAGGGCAATCAGCCCCAGCATTTT
CASSVQGREGNQPQHF
>-|TRBV4-2|17|TRBD1|TRBJ2-2
TGTGCCAGCAGCCAAGCTCTCGGGACAGGGCCCACCGGGGAGCTGTTTTTT
CASSQALGTGPTGELFF
>-|TRBV5-4|15|-|TRBJ2-6
TGTGCCAGCAGCTCCCAAATCGGTGGGGCCAACGTCCTGACTTTC
CASSSQIGGANVLTF
>-|TRBV28|15|TRBD2|TRBJ2-7
TGTGCCAGCAGTCCGATAGCGGGAGGTTACGCCGAGCAGTACTTC
CASSPIAGGYAEQYF
>-|TRBV2|18|TRBD2|TRBJ2-2
TGTGCCAGCAGTGAAAGAGGACTAGCGGGAGTGGATACCGGGGAGCTGTTTTTT
CASSERGLAGVDTGELFF
>-|TRBV18|14|TRBD1|TRBJ2-5
TGTGCCAGCTCACCACCCGGGACAGGGGAGACCCAGTACTTC
CASSPPGTGETQYF
>-|TRBV6-5|14|-|TRBJ1-4
TGTGCCAGCAGCCCGTCCCGTCGGTCGGAAAAACTGTTTTTT
CASSPSRRSEKLFF
>-|TRBV18|16|-|TRBJ2-5
TGTGCCAGCTCACCACCGGTCCAGGGCGGGTCCGGGACCCAGTACTTC
CASSPPVQGGSGTQYF
>-|TRBV5-1|13|TRBD1|TRBJ1-2
TGCGCCAGCAGCGTCGGACAGGGAGTTGGCTACACCTTC
CASSVGQGVGYTF
>-|TRBV7-8|17|-|TRBJ2-7
TGTGCCAGCAGCTTAGGACGGTTGGGCAGGGGGGAAAACGAGCAGTACTTC
CASSLGRLGRGENEQYF
>-|TRBV4-1|15|-|TRBJ1-3
TGCGCCAGCAGCCCTGGACAGAACTCTGGAAACACCATATATTTT
CASSPGQNSGNTIYF
>-|TRBV12-5|17|TRBD2|TRBJ2-2
TGTGCTAGTGGTTTGGTCCCGGGGGGGCTGGGCACCGGGGAGCTGTTTTTT
CASGLVPGGLGTGELFF
>-|TRBV4-2|15|TRBD2|TRBJ2-1
TGTGCCAGCAGCCAGGGACTAGCGGGAAACAATGAGCAGTTCTTC
CASSQGLAGNNEQFF
>-|TRBV23-1|15|TRBD2|TRBJ2-7
TGCGCCAGCAGTCAACAGCGGGAGAACCCCCACGAGCAGTACTTC
CASSQQRENPHEQYF
>-|TRBV9|19|TRBD2|TRBJ2-4
TGTGCCAGCAGCCCCGGGACTAGCGGGAGGGCTTGGAGGGGTAACATTCAGTACTTC
CASSPGTSGRAWRGNIQYF